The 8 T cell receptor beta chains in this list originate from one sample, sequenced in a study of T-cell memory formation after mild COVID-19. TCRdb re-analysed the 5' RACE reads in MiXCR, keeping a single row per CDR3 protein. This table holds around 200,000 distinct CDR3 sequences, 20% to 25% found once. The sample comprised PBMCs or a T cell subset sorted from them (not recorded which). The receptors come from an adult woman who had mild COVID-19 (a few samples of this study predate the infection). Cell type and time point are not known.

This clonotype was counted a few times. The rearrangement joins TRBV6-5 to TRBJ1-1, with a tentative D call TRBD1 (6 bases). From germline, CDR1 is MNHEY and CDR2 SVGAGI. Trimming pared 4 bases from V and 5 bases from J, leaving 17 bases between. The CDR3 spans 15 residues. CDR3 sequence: CASSSPQGRLTEAFF. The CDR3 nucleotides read TGTGCCAGCAGTTCCCCCCAGGGGCGGTTAACTGAAGCTTTCTTT.

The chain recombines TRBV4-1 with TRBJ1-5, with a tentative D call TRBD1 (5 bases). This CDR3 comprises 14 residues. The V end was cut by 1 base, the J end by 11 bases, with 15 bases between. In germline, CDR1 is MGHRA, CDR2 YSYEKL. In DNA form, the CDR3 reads TGCGCCAGCAGCCAAGCGTGGGGCGGGCAGTCCCAGCATTTT. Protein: CASSQAWGGQSQHF.

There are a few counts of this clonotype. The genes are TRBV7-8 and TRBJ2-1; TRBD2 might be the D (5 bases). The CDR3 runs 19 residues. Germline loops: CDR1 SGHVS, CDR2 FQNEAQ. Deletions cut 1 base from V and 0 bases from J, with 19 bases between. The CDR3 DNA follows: TGTGCCAGCAGCTTAGTCGCAAGCGGATACACCGGCTCCTACAATGAGCAGTTCTTC. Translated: CASSLVASGYTGSYNEQFF. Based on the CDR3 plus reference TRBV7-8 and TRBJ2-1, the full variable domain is GAGVSQSPRYKVAKRGQDVALRCDPISGHVSLFWYQQALGQGPEFLTYFQNEAQLDKSGLPSDRFFAERPEGSVSTLKIQRTQQEDSAVYLCASSLVASGYTGSYNEQFFGPGTRLTVL.

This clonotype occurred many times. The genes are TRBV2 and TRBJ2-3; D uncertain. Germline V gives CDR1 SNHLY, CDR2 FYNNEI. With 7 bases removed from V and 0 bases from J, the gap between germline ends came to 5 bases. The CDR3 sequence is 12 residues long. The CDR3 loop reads CASIASTDTQYF. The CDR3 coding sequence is TGTGCCAGCATCGCCAGCACAGATACGCAGTATTTT.

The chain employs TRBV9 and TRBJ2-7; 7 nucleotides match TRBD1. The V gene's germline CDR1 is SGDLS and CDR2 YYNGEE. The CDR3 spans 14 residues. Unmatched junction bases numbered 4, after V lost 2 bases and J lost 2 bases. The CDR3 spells CASSVSQGAYEQYF. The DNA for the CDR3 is TGTGCCAGCAGCGTGAGCCAGGGGGCCTACGAGCAGTACTTC.

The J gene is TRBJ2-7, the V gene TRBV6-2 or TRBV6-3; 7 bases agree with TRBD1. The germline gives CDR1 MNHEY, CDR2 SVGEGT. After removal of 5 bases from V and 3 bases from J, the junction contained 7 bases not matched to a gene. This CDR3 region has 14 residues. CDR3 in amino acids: CASSASTGDYEQYF. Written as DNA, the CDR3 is TGTGCCAGCAGTGCATCAACAGGGGACTACGAGCAGTACTTC.

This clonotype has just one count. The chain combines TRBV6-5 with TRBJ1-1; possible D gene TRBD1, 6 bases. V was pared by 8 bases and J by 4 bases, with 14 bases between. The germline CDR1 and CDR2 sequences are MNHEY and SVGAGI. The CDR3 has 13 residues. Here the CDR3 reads CASAQGWGTEAFF. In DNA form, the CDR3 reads TGTGCCAGCGCACAGGGATGGGGCACTGAAGCTTTCTTT.

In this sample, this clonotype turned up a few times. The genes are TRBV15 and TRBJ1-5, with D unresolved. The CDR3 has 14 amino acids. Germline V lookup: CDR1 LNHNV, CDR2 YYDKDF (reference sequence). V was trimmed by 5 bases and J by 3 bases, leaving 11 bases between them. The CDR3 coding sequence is TGTGCCACCAGCGAAGGAGGGATCAATCAGCCCCAGCATTTT. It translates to CATSEGGINQPQHF.